The 20 T cell receptor beta chains reported below all come from one sample, sequenced in a study of vaccination and CD4 T cells after COVID-19. The treatment: 10-day PBMC culture with coronavirus spike peptide pools or control peptides (ViraFEST assay). Sequenced with the Oncomine TCR Beta short-read assay was DNA taken from cultured CD4+ T cells. TCRdb ran MiXCR on the PCR reads and lists one entry per CDR3 protein. The sample holds fewer than 15,000 distinct CDR3 sequences, 76% seen once. Their target antigens are unknown. Sequencing was performed on CD4+ T cells from blood, cultured in vitro. These receptors were collected from a human donor who had recovered from COVID-19.

The rearrangement joins TRBV6-2 or TRBV6-3 to TRBJ2-2; D may correspond to TRBD1 or TRBD2 (5 bases each). The CDR3 length is 14 residues. CDR1 and CDR2 from the germline V gene are MNHEY and SVGEGT. The V end was cut by 8 bases, the J end by 0 bases, with 10 bases between. The CDR3 DNA follows: TGTGCCAGCTCCGGGACGTCGAACACCGGGGAGCTGTTTTTT. Its translation: CASSGTSNTGELFF.

The V gene is TRBV30, the J gene TRBJ1-6, with unresolved D. The CDR3 runs to 12 residues. Germline loops: CDR1 GTSNPN, CDR2 SVGIG (reference sequence). The V end lost 0 bases, the J end lost 9 bases, and 6 bases lay between the germline ends. CDR3 protein: CAWSVPPSPLHF. The CDR3 DNA is TGTGCCTGGAGTGTACCCCCTTCACCCCTCCACTTT.

For the CDR3, the DNA is TGTGCCAGCAGCCTCAGGGACACTAGCAATCAGCCCCAGCATTTT. Protein sequence: CASSLRDTSNQPQHF. The V and J genes are TRBV14 and TRBJ1-5; D perhaps matches TRBD1 (6 bases). Germline V gene data show CDR1 as SGHDN and CDR2 as FVKESK. Trimming stripped 4 bases from V and 0 bases from J, with 10 bases between. The CDR3 spans 15 residues.

This clonotype was seen just once. V and J are TRBV20-1 and TRBJ1-5; tentatively, D is TRBD1 (6 bases). The CDR3 consists of 15 residues. The germline V gene encodes CDR1 DFQATT and CDR2 SNEGSKA (reference sequence). V lost 6 bases and J 0 bases, leaving 15 bases between the germline ends. The CDR3 DNA is TGCAGTGCCCAAAGAGGGGGGGGTAGCAATCAGCCCCAGCATTTT. Amino acid sequence: CSAQRGGGSNQPQHF.

This clonotype came up a few times. CDR3 nucleotide sequence: TGTGCCAGCAGCTCACCCCAGGGTGAAGCTTTCTTT. It encodes CASSSPQGEAFF. The chain couples TRBV7-2 to TRBJ1-1; D is possibly TRBD1 (5 bases). The CDR3 contains 12 residues. The V gene's germline CDR1 is SGHTA and CDR2 FQGNSA. With 4 bases removed from V and 7 bases from J, the gap between germline ends came to 10 bases.

The rearrangement joins TRBV6-1 to TRBJ1-3; D possibly corresponds to TRBD1 (5 bases). Trimming took 5 bases from V and 0 from J, leaving 14 bases between them. Looked up from germline, CDR1 is MNHNS and CDR2 is SASEGT. This CDR3 contains 16 residues. The CDR3 region is CASSLSSGSSGNTIYF. DNA of the CDR3: TGTGCCAGCAGTCTATCTTCAGGGAGCTCTGGAAACACCATATATTTT.

This clonotype was seen a single time. This rearrangement joins TRBV6-1 to TRBJ1-5; maybe TRBD1 (6 bases). Germline lookup yields CDR1 MNHNS and CDR2 SASEGT. This CDR3 is built from 16 residues. Trimming took off 0 bases at V and 2 bases at J, with 11 bases between the two ends. The CDR3 is CASSEAGAWGNQPQHF. The CDR3 DNA follows: TGTGCCAGCAGTGAAGCGGGGGCCTGGGGCAATCAGCCCCAGCATTTT.

For the CDR3, the DNA is TGTGCCACCAGTGATTTCAGAGGCGGGGTCACCGGGGAGCTGTTTTTT. Its protein is CATSDFRGGVTGELFF. J is TRBJ2-2 and V is TRBV24-1; D is perhaps TRBD2 (6 bases). The CDR3 loop spans 16 amino acids. In germline, CDR1 is KGHDR, CDR2 SFDVKD. Trimming cost V 1 base and J 4 bases, with 12 bases left between them.

Only one count was recorded for this clonotype. The CDR3 nucleotides are TGTGCCAGCAGCCCTGTCAAAGGCGGGAGGATCACCTACGAGCAGTACTTC. Translation: CASSPVKGGRITYEQYF. This chain joins TRBV7-2 and TRBJ2-7, with TRBD2 identical over 8 bases. The CDR3 is 17 residues long. The germline CDR1 and CDR2 sequences are SGHTA and FQGNSA. The V gene end was trimmed by 5 bases and the J gene end by 2 bases; junction bases not matched to a gene: 14.

In its sample, this clonotype was seen once. The chain carries TRBV20-1 and TRBJ2-3; either TRBD1 or TRBD2 may fit D (5 bases each). Germline values: CDR1 DFQATT, CDR2 SNEGSKA (reference sequence). The CDR3 covers 17 residues. V was cut by 2 bases and J by 0 bases, with 18 bases left in between. The CDR3, as DNA: TGCAGTGCTAGATCCCACCGGGGCGCCCCAAGCACAGATACGCAGTATTTT. Translation: CSARSHRGAPSTDTQYF.

The chain recombines TRBV6-5 with TRBJ1-1; 8 bases align to TRBD1. Trimming took 2 bases from V and 5 from J; bases not matched to a gene: 4. This CDR3 comprises 14 residues. Germline loops: CDR1 MNHEY, CDR2 SVGAGI. CDR3 loop: CASSYQTGVTEAFF. The CDR3 DNA sequence: TGTGCCAGCAGTTACCAGACAGGGGTTACTGAAGCTTTCTTT.

The chain is built from TRBV30 and TRBJ1-1, with D uncertain. The germline V gene has CDR1 GTSNPN and CDR2 SVGIG (reference sequence). V lost 0 bases to trimming and J lost 7 bases, with 6 bases between them. CDR3 size: 11 residues. CDR3 coding DNA: TGTGCCTGGAGTGTACGTGGTGAAGCTTTCTTT. Translation: CAWSVRGEAFF.

The chain recombines TRBV27 with TRBJ1-6, with a tentative D call TRBD1 (5 bases). Trimming took 9 bases from V and 9 from J, leaving 15 bases between them. Germline V gene sequence: CDR1 MNHEY, CDR2 SMNVEV (reference sequence). The CDR3 is 13 amino acids. CDR3 in DNA: TGTGCCAGGGAAGGGACCCTGGCTTCACCCCTCCACTTT. It translates to CAREGTLASPLHF.

Only a few counts were recorded for this clonotype. The V gene is TRBV20-1, the J gene TRBJ1-5; maybe TRBD1 (6 bases). Germline V gene data show CDR1 as DFQATT and CDR2 as SNEGSKA (reference sequence). V was clipped by 1 base and J by 3 bases, with 16 bases between them. CDR3 size: 16 residues. The CDR3 sequence is CSARVQGTVINQPQHF. The CDR3 nucleotides are TGCAGTGCTAGAGTACAGGGAACGGTAATCAATCAGCCCCAGCATTTT.

The J gene is TRBJ1-1, the V gene TRBV7-2; possible D gene TRBD1, 6 bases. This CDR3 spans 15 amino acids. The germline V and J ends were trimmed by 5 bases and 5 bases, with 18 bases remaining between them. Germline V gene lookup returns CDR1 SGHTA and CDR2 FQGNSA. In nucleotides, the CDR3 is TGTGCCAGCAGCCCGACTCCAGGGGCAGGGACTGAAGCTTTCTTT. Protein product: CASSPTPGAGTEAFF.

The chain combines TRBV18 with TRBJ2-5; D is unclear. This CDR3 region has 12 residues. V lost 2 bases and J 3 bases, leaving 4 bases between the germline ends. Looked up from germline, CDR1 is KGHSH and CDR2 is LQKENI. The CDR3 DNA reads as TGTGCCAGCTCACCAAGGGAAGAGACCCAGTACTTC. Protein: CASSPREETQYF.

In this sample, this clonotype turned up a few times. V and J are TRBV28 and TRBJ2-7; D perhaps matches TRBD2 (7 bases). Per the germline V gene, CDR1 is MDHEN and CDR2 is SYDVKM. The CDR3 is made up of 13 amino acids. Trimming left V 6 bases short and J 2 bases short, with 11 bases between. In DNA, the CDR3 is TGTGCCAGCAGACCGGGGGGCCCCTACGAGCAGTACTTC. Translating it yields CASRPGGPYEQYF. Supplemented by reference TRBV28 and TRBJ2-7, the full variable domain reads DVKVTQSSRYLVKRTGEKVFLECVQDMDHENMFWYRQDPGLGLRLIYFSYDVKMKEKGDIPEGYSVSREKKERFSLILESASTNQTSMYLCASRPGGPYEQYFGPGTRLTVT.

The genes are TRBV6-1 and TRBJ1-6; possibly TRBD1 for D (6 bases). The CDR3 length is 15 residues. Trimming removed 7 bases from V and 6 bases from J, with 16 bases in between. Per the germline V gene, CDR1 is MNHNS and CDR2 is SASEGT. Here the CDR3 reads CASTKKDRPNSPLHF. The CDR3 DNA reads TGTGCCAGCACTAAGAAGGACAGACCTAATTCACCCCTCCACTTT.

This chain connects TRBV20-1 to TRBJ1-5, with unresolved D. The CDR3 loop spans 13 amino acids. Germline values: CDR1 DFQATT, CDR2 SNEGSKA (reference sequence). Between the trimmed V and J ends, which lost 6 bases and 3 bases, there was a span of 12 bases. CDR3 residues: CSAILETNQPQHF. Here the CDR3 DNA reads TGCAGTGCCATCCTAGAGACCAATCAGCCCCAGCATTTT.

J is TRBJ1-5 and V is TRBV7-2, with a weak D call TRBD1 (6 bases). CDR1 and CDR2 from the germline V gene are SGHTA and FQGNSA. V dropped 3 bases and J dropped 4 bases, with 16 bases sitting between them. CDR3 length: 16 residues. CDR3 DNA: TGTGCCAGCAGCTTGGGGGCACAGGGCGGAAATCAGCCCCAGCATTTT. Its translation: CASSLGAQGGNQPQHF.